The rows below give T cell receptor beta chains drawn from one sample of a study of identical twins. TCRdb recomputed calls from the 5' RACE reads with MiXCR, one row per CDR3 protein. Altogether hundreds of thousands of distinct CDR3 sequences are present, about 12% being singletons, with the ten largest covering just over 7%. The same sample was also used in a study of yellow fever vaccine responses in identical twins.

The sequenced sample consisted of CD8+ T cells sorted from blood. Receptors were obtained from a woman in her late teens or twenties in good health. Each CDR3 is given with its conserved first and last residue. A clone size is listed for some rows: how often the clone was seen (once, few, many), or a class if it is expanded.

V gene,J gene,CDR3 length,clone size,CDR3 protein
TRBV5-6,TRBJ2-1,12,many,CASSAIRDEQFF
TRBV12-3/TRBV12-4,TRBJ2-1,14,NA,CASSLITSYNEQFF
TRBV12-3/TRBV12-4,TRBJ2-1,11,many,CASRDPRGQFF
TRBV7-6,TRBJ2-5,14,NA,CASSPSGKQETQYF
TRBV5-6,TRBJ2-7,15,NA,CASSPTIGYSYEQYF
TRBV14,TRBJ2-1,11,NA,CASSQAGEQFF
TRBV11-1,TRBJ2-6,21,NA,CASSSRNTLGQDLSGANVLTF
TRBV24-1,TRBJ2-1,15,NA,CATRRGGLSSSEQFF
TRBV3-1,TRBJ1-4,17,NA,CASSQVVRTGMDEKLFF
TRBV7-9,TRBJ2-1,13,NA,CASSLGLPNEQFF
TRBV20-1,TRBJ2-1,15,many,CSASGTSGAYNEQFF
TRBV11-2,TRBJ1-2,14,few,CASSLDNPNYGYTF
TRBV7-9,TRBJ2-3,16,many,CASSNRNYLAKDTQYF
TRBV6-5,TRBJ2-2,15,few,CASSYYLVDTGELFF
TRBV9,TRBJ2-1,15,few,CASSVGGMAYNEQFF
TRBV5-1,TRBJ2-7,13,many,CASSHGLGYEQYF
TRBV12-3/TRBV12-4,TRBJ2-5,15,NA,CASRSQGQGGETQYF
TRBV12-3/TRBV12-4,TRBJ2-2,15,many,CASSRPGRETGELFF
TRBV5-1,TRBJ1-1,12,NA,CASSLGGGVTFF
TRBV28,TRBJ2-2,15,NA,CASRTGTSSAGELFF
TRBV6-2/TRBV6-3,TRBJ2-3,12,few,CASSYPSRTQYF
TRBV24-1,TRBJ1-2,15,NA,CATSTARPGSYGYTF
TRBV12-3/TRBV12-4,TRBJ2-1,15,few,CASTPPIMGPNEQFF
TRBV20-1,TRBJ1-2,15,NA,CSAHKGDRLNYGYTF
TRBV4-1,TRBJ2-1,16,NA,CASSQGWDLSYNEQFF